The sequence of this T cell receptor (beta chain) was determined in a study of T cell responses to AZD1222 COVID-19 vaccine. V was cut by 3 bases and J by 4 bases, with 11 bases left in between. The CDR3 loop spans 14 amino acids. Germline lookup yields CDR1 SGHDT and CDR2 YYEEEE. Libraries were prepared by immunoSEQ multiplex PCR; TCRdb keeps only in-frame clonotypes and omits some of them. The sample consists of approximately 170,000 clones, approximately 90% of them appearing once. Source: peripheral blood, taken 28 days after the second AZD1222 dose. The receptor was derived from an adult who received the AZD1222 COVID-19 vaccine. The chain carries TRBV5-6 and TRBJ2-1; D might be TRBD1 or TRBD2, each matching 6 bases. The CDR3 loop reads CASSWGAVYNEQFF. The CDR3 nucleotides read TGTGCCAGCAGCTGGGGGGCGGTATACAATGAGCAGTTCTTC. Together with reference TRBV5-6 and TRBJ2-1, the CDR3 gives the full variable domain: DAGVTQSPTHLIKTRGQQVTLRCSPKSGHDTVSWYQQALGQGPQFIFQYYEEEERQRGNFPDRFSGHQFPNYSSELNVNALLLGDSALYLCASSWGAVYNEQFFGPGTRLTVL.